This T cell receptor beta chain was sequenced during a study of cytomegalovirus exposure and HLA in healthy donors. Notes on the study in general: In vitro work confirmed that a few CMV-associated chains recognize CMV antigens. It was reported that the classifier diagnosed cytomegalovirus status with high specificity and sensitivity in both the original and validation cohorts.

There are many counts of this clone. Its cognate antigen is unknown. Generated by immunoSEQ multiplex PCR, the TCRdb table keeps only in-frame clones and is missing some. The sample has 150,000 to 200,000 clones, approximately 84% seen once. The CDR3 totals 13 residues. From germline, CDR1 is SGHNT and CDR2 YYREEE (reference sequence). Trimming removed 4 bases from V and 9 bases from J; junction bases left unmatched: 5. The J gene is TRBJ2-1, the V gene TRBV5-4, with 9 bases that match TRBD1. Source material: PBMCs. This clonotype was sampled from a man aged 25-45 years in good health and CMV-seropositive. CDR3 amino acids: CASSRTGVGEQFF. The CDR3 DNA reads TGTGCCAGCAGCCGGACAGGGGTTGGTGAGCAGTTCTTC.